These T cell receptor beta chains were read from a single sample in a study of beta chain features in type 1 diabetes. Sequencing used immunoSEQ multiplex PCR; TCRdb keeps in-frame clones, though not all of them. Here the sample spans about 220,000 clones, 9.5% to 13% being singletons. Sequenced sample: central memory CD4+ T cells from blood. Every receptor here comes from a man in his late teens or twenties in good health. Each CDR3 is given with its conserved first and last residue. A D gene is named only where the DNA matches it firmly. Only some rows state a clone size, as once, few, many or a class for expanded clones.

>many|TRBJ2-2|-|TRBV7-6
TGTGCCAGCAGCCCCAACAGCCCAGGGCTGGGCGGGGAGCTGTTTTTT
CASSPNSPGLGGELFF
>-|TRBJ2-3|-|TRBV18
TGTGCCAGCTCACCCGGGCCCACAGATACGCAGTATTTT
CASSPGPTDTQYF
>-|TRBJ2-1|-|TRBV10-3
TGTGCCATCAGTGAGGGCCATAACCCTAGTGAGCAGTTCTTC
CAISEGHNPSEQFF
>-|TRBJ2-1|TRBD2|TRBV29-1
TGCAGCGTTGAGCCTCTAGCGGGATTTAGTGAGCAGTTCTTC
CSVEPLAGFSEQFF
>few|TRBJ2-3|TRBD2|TRBV5-8
TGTGCCAGCAGCTTGGTAGCTAGCGGGACAGATACGCAGTATTTT
CASSLVASGTDTQYF
>-|TRBJ1-1|-|TRBV7-2
TGTGCCAGCAGCTTAGACTACGTGTTCCCCGGTGGAGCTTTCTTT
CASSLDYVFPGGAFF
>many|TRBJ2-4|-|TRBV7-9
TGTGCCAGCTCAGAGTTGTCCAAAAACATTCAGTACTTC
CASSELSKNIQYF
>-|TRBJ2-1|TRBD1|TRBV7-2
TGTGCCAGCAGACCTAAGGGGACAGGGAGCTCCTACAATGAGCAGTTCTTC
CASRPKGTGSSYNEQFF
>-|TRBJ2-7|TRBD2|TRBV9
TGTGCCAGCAGCCCACAGGTGGCGGGAGGGTCCTACGAGCAGTACTTC
CASSPQVAGGSYEQYF
>few|TRBJ2-7|TRBD2|TRBV28
TGTGCCAGCAGCCCGACTAGCGGGAGAACCTACGAGCAGTACTTC
CASSPTSGRTYEQYF
>few|TRBJ2-7|TRBD1|TRBV6-5
TGTGCCAGCAGCATCGACAGGGGGCGCGAATCTTTC
CASSIDRGRESF
>few|TRBJ2-3|TRBD1|TRBV14
TGTGCCAGCAGCCGAGGGACAGGGTGGGCAGATACGCAGTATTTT
CASSRGTGWADTQYF
>-|TRBJ2-1|TRBD2|TRBV5-4
TGTGCCAGCAGCTCGGGACTAGCGGGTTACAATGAGCAGTTCTTC
CASSSGLAGYNEQFF
>-|TRBJ1-2|-|TRBV7-8
TGTGCCAGCAGCTCCGCTTTAGTGGACTATGGCTACACCTTC
CASSSALVDYGYTF
>many|TRBJ2-1|TRBD2|TRBV9
TGTGCCAGCAGCGTAGTAGGGACTAGCGGTCTCATCTCCTACAATGAGCAGTTCTTC
CASSVVGTSGLISYNEQFF
>-|TRBJ2-5|TRBD2|TRBV5-4
TGTGCCAGCAGCGTGACTAGCGGGGACACGGAGACCCAGTACTTC
CASSVTSGDTETQYF
>-|TRBJ1-3|-|TRBV15
TGTGCCACCAGCAGAGATCACTCTGGAAACACCATATATTTT
CATSRDHSGNTIYF
>few|TRBJ2-5|TRBD1|TRBV10-2
TGCGCCAGCAGTACAGGGGGCATGAAGACCCAGTACTTC
CASSTGGMKTQYF
>-|TRBJ1-3|-|TRBV28
TGTGCCAGCGGCTTGGGATCTGGAAACACCATATATTTT
CASGLGSGNTIYF
>few|TRBJ2-1|-|TRBV7-7
TGTGCCAGCAGCTTAGCAGGGGTCCCCCTTAATGAGCAGTTCTTC
CASSLAGVPLNEQFF
>once|TRBJ2-5|-|TRBV7-2
TGTGCCAGCAGCTTACAGCGGGCTGGGGAGACCCAGTACTTC
CASSLQRAGETQYF
>few|TRBJ2-7|-|TRBV4-3
TGCGCCAGCAGCCAAGACAGGGTGAGAGAGCAGTACTTC
CASSQDRVREQYF
>-|TRBJ2-2|-|TRBV7-9
TGTGCCAGCAGCTTAGCCCTAATAGAGACCGGGGAGCTGTTTTTT
CASSLALIETGELFF
>few|TRBJ2-3|-|TRBV30
TGTGCCTGGAGGGCCGGTCTTAGCACAGATACGCAGTATTTT
CAWRAGLSTDTQYF
>many|TRBJ2-3|-|TRBV25-1
TGTGCCAGCAGTGAATCCGACAGGTTCCGGACAGATACGCAGTATTTT
CASSESDRFRTDTQYF
>-|TRBJ2-6|TRBD1|TRBV7-2
TGTGCCAGCAGCTTAGGGACAGGGCGGCTATCCGGGGCCAACGTCCTGACTTTC
CASSLGTGRLSGANVLTF
>-|TRBJ2-1|-|TRBV15
TGTGCCACCAGCAGAGGTGGCGGGGCTTACAATGAGCAGTTCTTC
CATSRGGGAYNEQFF
>-|TRBJ2-7|-|TRBV4-1
TGCGCCAGCAGAAGGAGGGGGCAGGCCTCCTACGAGCAGTACTTC
CASRRRGQASYEQYF
>-|TRBJ2-7|TRBD1|TRBV28
TGTGCCAGCAGTTCGCCGGGACAGGGGCCGTTTTTGTACTTC
CASSSPGQGPFLYF
>few|TRBJ2-7|TRBD1|TRBV6-5
TGTGCCAGCAGACACGACAGGGGCTACGAGCAGTACTTC
CASRHDRGYEQYF
>many|TRBJ2-3|TRBD1|TRBV30
TGTGCCTGGATCGGGACAGGGCGGGGAGATACGCAGTATTTT
CAWIGTGRGDTQYF
>-|TRBJ2-5|-|TRBV28
TGTGCCAGCAGTACCCCCCGGGGGGCGGGGGAGACCCAGTACTTC
CASSTPRGAGETQYF
>-|TRBJ2-1|-|TRBV18
TGTGCCAGCTCACTCTTCGGGGACTCCTACAATGAGCAGTTCTTC
CASSLFGDSYNEQFF
>-|TRBJ2-1|TRBD2|TRBV5-1
TGCGCCAGCAGCTTGACTAGCGGTGCTGTTGAGCAGTTCTTC
CASSLTSGAVEQFF
>-|TRBJ2-7|-|TRBV18
TGTGCCAGCTCACCAAGTTCCTACGAGCAGTACTTC
CASSPSSYEQYF
>-|TRBJ1-2|-|TRBV30
TGTGCCTGGAGGTCGGTCCGGCACTATGGCTACACCTTC
CAWRSVRHYGYTF
>-|TRBJ1-5|-|TRBV30
TGTGCCTGGAGTAAGGGAGCTAGCAATCAGCCCCAGCATTTT
CAWSKGASNQPQHF
>few|TRBJ2-6|TRBD2|TRBV6-1
TGTGCCAGCAGTGATCGTTTTGCTAGCGGGAGTTTCCCCGGGGCCAACGTCCTGACTTTC
CASSDRFASGSFPGANVLTF
>many|TRBJ1-5|-|TRBV9
TGTGCCAGCAGCGTATCAGGGGAAAATCAGCCCCAGCATTTT
CASSVSGENQPQHF
>-|TRBJ2-3|TRBD1|TRBV5-1
TGCGCCAGCAGCTTGTTCTCAGGGGGCGCCGCAGATACGCAGTATTTT
CASSLFSGGAADTQYF
>-|TRBJ2-7|-|TRBV7-2
TGTGCCAGCAGCTTAGTACCTACCATCGGAAGCTACGAGCAGTACTTC
CASSLVPTIGSYEQYF
>few|TRBJ1-5|-|TRBV30
TGTGCCTGGAGGGACCGTGGGACACCAAATAGCAATCAGCCCCAGCATTTT
CAWRDRGTPNSNQPQHF
>-|TRBJ2-1|TRBD2|TRBV5-4
TGTGCCAGCAGCTCCGGGACTAGCGATGAGCAGTTCTTC
CASSSGTSDEQFF
>-|TRBJ1-1|-|TRBV4-3
TGCGCCAGCAGCTTAGCGGTCCAGGGCACTGAAGCTTTCTTT
CASSLAVQGTEAFF
>-|TRBJ2-2|-|TRBV19
TGTGCCAGTAGTATATCCGGGACGAACACCGGGGAGCTGTTTTTT
CASSISGTNTGELFF
>few|TRBJ1-1|TRBD1|TRBV13
TGTGCCAGCAGCCCTCGGAGGGGGCAGCTGAACACTGAAGCTTTCTTT
CASSPRRGQLNTEAFF
>few|TRBJ2-5|-|TRBV28
TGTGCCAGCAGTTTCGCCCAGGGAGGTATGGAGACCCAGTACTTC
CASSFAQGGMETQYF
>few|TRBJ1-5|-|TRBV5-4
TGTGCCAGCAGCTTGGCCGGGACGAATCAGCCCCAGCATTTT
CASSLAGTNQPQHF
>many|TRBJ1-1|-|TRBV30
TGTGCCTGGAGGGTCCGAAGAGGGACTGAAGCTTTCTTT
CAWRVRRGTEAFF
>few|TRBJ2-1|TRBD2|TRBV6-1
TGTGCCAGCAGTCCACTAGCGGGAGGCCACAATGAGCAGTTCTTC
CASSPLAGGHNEQFF
>-|TRBJ2-1|-|TRBV7-6
TGTGCCAGCAGCGAACGACTCAGGGATGAGCAGTTCTTC
CASSERLRDEQFF
>-|TRBJ1-3|-|TRBV5-1
TGCGCCAGCAGCTTGGACGGCTTTGGAAACACCATATATTTT
CASSLDGFGNTIYF